This is a list of T cell receptor beta chains from one sample in a study of patients and donors after allogeneic stem cell transplantation. In TCRdb, the RT-PCR reads were re-called with MiXCR into one record per CDR3 protein. The sample lists about 410,000 distinct CDR3 sequences; under 20% were seen once. Sequencing used blood, either unsorted or a sorted T cell fraction (not recorded which). The receptors stem from a human donor who was either an allogeneic HSCT recipient or a stem cell or donor lymphocyte infusion donor (not recorded which). It is not recorded whose cells these are; they may come from a transplant donor. Both conserved end residues are part of each CDR3. The D gene is left open where the match is weak. Clone size is given for some rows only: seen once, a few or many times, or a class if the clone is expanded.

D gene,clone size,V gene,J gene,CDR3 protein,CDR3 DNA
TRBD1,NA,TRBV15,TRBJ1-5,CATSQGDFKNSNQPQHF,TGTGCCACCAGCCAGGGGGACTTTAAAAATAGCAATCAGCCCCAGCATTTT
TRBD2,few,TRBV5-1,TRBJ2-5,CASSLSTSRETQYF,TGCGCCAGCAGCCTTTCGACTAGCAGGGAGACCCAGTACTTC
NA,many,TRBV12-3/TRBV12-4,TRBJ1-1,CASSLDRYTEAFF,TGTGCCAGCAGTTTAGACAGGTACACTGAAGCTTTCTTT
NA,NA,TRBV7-3,TRBJ2-7,CASSLSSNLREQYF,TGTGCCAGCAGCTTATCGTCCAACCTTAGGGAGCAGTACTTC
NA,NA,TRBV2,TRBJ1-5,CASNPSSSNQPQHF,TGTGCCAGCAATCCATCCTCCAGCAATCAGCCCCAGCATTTT
NA,NA,TRBV7-8,TRBJ2-3,CASSSRRDTQYF,TGTGCCAGCAGCTCCAGGAGGGATACGCAGTATTTT
NA,few,TRBV27,TRBJ1-6,CASSFLSNSPLHF,TGTGCCAGCAGTTTTTTAAGTAATTCACCCCTCCACTTT
NA,NA,TRBV20-1,TRBJ2-3,CSAPTKGSEDTQYF,TGCAGTGCCCCTACTAAGGGCTCGGAAGATACGCAGTATTTT
TRBD2,NA,TRBV5-1,TRBJ2-1,CASSAGVNNEQFF,TGCGCCAGCAGTGCGGGGGTCAACAATGAGCAGTTCTTC
TRBD1,NA,TRBV7-2,TRBJ1-4,CASSRDRGRANEKLFF,TGTGCCAGCAGCAGGGACAGGGGTCGTGCTAATGAAAAACTGTTTTTT
TRBD1,few,TRBV4-1,TRBJ1-3,CASSQGLRDRDNTIYF,TGCGCCAGCAGCCAAGGGCTCCGGGACAGGGACAACACCATATATTTT
TRBD1,NA,TRBV7-2,TRBJ2-2,CASSGPGQGGNTGELFF,TGTGCCAGCAGCGGACCGGGACAGGGGGGCAACACCGGGGAGCTGTTTTTT
NA,NA,TRBV30,TRBJ2-5,CAWSRETQYF,TGTGCCTGGAGTCGGGAGACCCAGTACTTC
NA,NA,TRBV4-3,TRBJ2-6,CASSQGATDTISGANVLTF,TGCGCCAGCAGCCAAGGGGCGACGGACACGATCTCTGGGGCCAACGTCCTGACTTTC
TRBD2,few,TRBV6-1,TRBJ2-7,CASRLANAYEQYF,TGTGCCAGCAGACTAGCGAATGCCTACGAGCAGTACTTC
TRBD1,many,TRBV24-1,TRBJ2-1,CATSDFEDRVVNEQFF,TGTGCCACCAGTGATTTCGAGGACAGGGTGGTCAATGAGCAGTTCTTC
NA,NA,TRBV6-6,TRBJ2-7,CASSSTIRYEQYF,TGTGCCAGCAGCTCAACGATTCGCTACGAGCAGTACTTC
NA,few,TRBV19,TRBJ2-3,CASSIDQTRPTDTQYF,TGTGCCAGTAGTATAGATCAGACTAGGCCGACAGATACGCAGTATTTT
NA,few,TRBV5-5,TRBJ2-7,CASSLGLGTGRVGYEQYF,TGTGCCAGCAGCTTAGGGTTGGGTACTGGAAGGGTTGGTTACGAGCAGTACTTC
NA,few,TRBV2,TRBJ2-7,CASKERASYEQYF,TGTGCCAGCAAAGAGCGCGCCTCCTACGAGCAGTACTTC